This is a list of T cell receptor beta chains from one sample in a study of OX40 agonist ivuxolimab in advanced cancers. Repertoires were generated with immunoSEQ multiplex PCR, while TCRdb's copy carries only in-frame clones and drops some. The sample consists of approximately 10,000 clones, 80% to 90% of them appearing once. The input for sequencing was CD4+ or CD8+ T cells sorted from blood, taken in a trial of the OX40 agonist ivuxolimab. The receptors were sampled from an adult with an advanced solid tumor such as melanoma, head and neck, liver or kidney cancer. Both conserved end residues are part of each CDR3. A D gene is named only where the DNA matches it firmly. For some rows the clone size is stated as once, few or many, or as a class when expanded; others skip it.

TRBV29-1	-	-	TRBJ1-2	TGCAGCGTTGACCAGGGGTCTGGCTACACCTTC	CSVDQGSGYTF
TRBV7-9	once	-	TRBJ2-7	TGTGCCAGCAGCCCCACAGGCTCCTACGAGCAGTACTTC	CASSPTGSYEQYF
TRBV11-2	once	-	TRBJ1-3	TGTGCCAGCAGGCCACGGGGAAACTCTGGAAACACCATATATTTT	CASRPRGNSGNTIYF
TRBV19	-	TRBD2	TRBJ2-1	TGTGCCAGTAGCCCGTCTCTAGCGGGGGGGTTCTACAATGAGCAGTTCTTC	CASSPSLAGGFYNEQFF
TRBV19	-	TRBD1	TRBJ2-3	TGTGCCAGTAGTCGACAGGGTGTCGCAGATACGCAGTATTTT	CASSRQGVADTQYF
TRBV6-5	few	-	TRBJ2-7	TGTGCCAGCAGTTACGGGTCCGGACACAACTACGAGCAGTACTTC	CASSYGSGHNYEQYF
TRBV27	-	TRBD1	TRBJ1-2	TGTGCCAGCAGTTTATCAGGGACAGGGGAAAGCGGCTACACCTTC	CASSLSGTGESGYTF
TRBV5-1	-	-	TRBJ2-7	TGCGCCAGCAGCTTGGGGGGACGCGAATCCTACGAGCAGTACTTC	CASSLGGRESYEQYF
TRBV5-8	few	-	TRBJ1-6	TGTGCCAGCAGCTCGAGTAGTGGATCACCCCTCCACTTT	CASSSSSGSPLHF
TRBV7-9	-	-	TRBJ1-1	TGTGCCAGCAGCTTTGTTCCCGCTGAAGCTTTCTTT	CASSFVPAEAFF